This T cell receptor (beta chain) is from a study of blood T cell repertoires in COVID-19. Germline loops: CDR1 LNHDA, CDR2 SQIVND (reference sequence). V lost 6 bases to trimming and J lost 5 bases, with 18 bases between them. This CDR3 is built from 15 residues. The repertoire was sequenced with immunoSEQ multiplex PCR; TCRdb's copy has only in-frame clones and lacks some. In the table there are roughly 250,000 clones, around 82% of which are singletons. This receptor was identified in a human donor in a cohort sampled during active COVID-19. The sequenced material came from peripheral blood. The chain has TRBV19 and TRBJ2-3; D might be TRBD2 (6 bases). The CDR3: CASSPLGRERDTQYF. CDR3 DNA sequence: TGTGCCAGTAGCCCTCTTGGGCGGGAACGAGATACGCAGTATTTT.